These T cell receptor beta chains were read from a single sample in a study of response to subunit inactivated influenza vaccine. TCRdb analysed the RT-PCR reads with MiXCR anew, one entry per CDR3 protein. This table holds approximately 530,000 distinct CDR3 sequences, less than 8% found once. The specimen was PBMCs from blood, collected less than 30 months after vaccination. Receptors were obtained from a man aged 50-75 years who received an inactivated influenza vaccine. CDR3s include the opening cysteine and the closing phenylalanine or tryptophan. D genes are given only for firm matches. Size is stated for part of the rows, as once, few or many counts, or as a class when the clone is expanded.

-	TRBV7-8	TRBJ1-6	many	CASSLGIWGMSRGFSPLHF	TGTGCCAGCAGCTTAGGTATTTGGGGCATGTCCAGGGGATTCTCACCCCTCCACTTT
-	TRBV21-1	TRBJ2-1	few	CASSKRGQGRASGMVHEQFF	TGTGCCAGCAGCAAAAGGGGACAGGGAAGGGCTAGCGGGATGGTCCATGAGCAGTTCTTC
-	TRBV2	TRBJ2-4	-	CASSVSRKNIQYF	TGTGCCAGCAGTGTTAGTAGGAAAAACATTCAGTACTTC
-	TRBV29-1	TRBJ1-2	-	CSVVATSNYGYTF	TGCAGCGTTGTCGCCACCTCCAACTATGGCTACACCTTC
-	TRBV4-1	TRBJ1-5	few	CASSQYGQLENQPQHF	TGCGCCAGCAGCCAGTATGGACAGTTAGAGAATCAGCCCCAGCATTTT
-	TRBV7-9	TRBJ2-7	few	CASSSAEVPLYHEQYF	TGTGCCAGCAGCTCCGCAGAGGTCCCCCTCTATCACGAGCAGTACTTC
TRBD1	TRBV11-1	TRBJ2-5	-	CASSLSPWGTGEQETQYF	TGTGCCAGCAGCTTATCCCCGTGGGGGACAGGAGAACAAGAGACCCAGTACTTC
-	TRBV7-3	TRBJ2-7	few	CASRYTYEQYF	TGTGCCAGCAGGTATACCTACGAGCAGTACTTC
-	TRBV6-1	TRBJ2-7	-	CASKTSGARAYEQYF	TGTGCCAGCAAAACGTCAGGGGCACGAGCCTACGAGCAGTACTTC
-	TRBV12-3/TRBV12-4	TRBJ2-3	few	CASSLKQGDTQYF	TGTGCCAGCAGTTTAAAGCAGGGAGATACGCAGTATTTT
-	TRBV7-9	TRBJ2-3	many	CASSALGDTQYF	TGTGCCAGCAGCGCCTTGGGGGATACGCAGTATTTT
-	TRBV4-2	TRBJ2-5	-	CASSRKGETQYF	TGTGCCAGCAGCAGAAAGGGTGAGACCCAGTACTTC
TRBD1	TRBV5-6	TRBJ2-5	many	CASSSPWQGARQETQYF	TGTGCCAGCAGCTCCCCTTGGCAGGGGGCTAGGCAAGAGACCCAGTACTTC
TRBD2	TRBV18	TRBJ2-1	few	CASSPPWLSGGPSGFWNEQFF	TGTGCCAGCTCACCACCATGGCTGTCGGGAGGGCCCTCGGGGTTCTGGAATGAGCAGTTCTTC
-	TRBV25-1	TRBJ2-1	many	CASSDSRRDEQFF	TGTGCCAGCAGTGATTCGCGCCGAGATGAGCAGTTCTTC
-	TRBV5-5	TRBJ1-1	few	CASSHGPGHIF	TGTGCCAGCAGCCACGGGCCGGGACATATCTTT
TRBD2	TRBV25-1	TRBJ2-5	few	CASSGLKRGGRPGVYETQYF	TGTGCCAGCAGTGGATTAAAGCGGGGGGGCCGACCTGGGGTTTATGAGACCCAGTACTTC
-	TRBV7-2	TRBJ2-1	-	CASSFRASGISYNEQFF	TGTGCCAGCAGCTTTCGGGCTAGTGGTATCTCCTACAATGAGCAGTTCTTC
TRBD2	TRBV7-3	TRBJ2-1	-	CASSLPTSGSLDNEQFF	TGTGCCAGCAGCTTGCCGACTAGCGGGAGTTTGGACAATGAGCAGTTCTTC
TRBD2	TRBV5-1	TRBJ2-7	few	CASSPGRSSGLAGVLTYEQYF	TGCGCCAGCAGCCCCGGACGGAGCTCGGGACTAGCGGGGGTACTTACCTACGAGCAGTACTTC
TRBD2	TRBV12-3/TRBV12-4	TRBJ2-1	few	CASRGLASSYNEQFF	TGTGCCAGCAGGGGACTAGCGTCTTCCTACAATGAGCAGTTCTTC
-	TRBV25-1	TRBJ2-3	-	CASSDGGLTQYF	TGTGCCAGCAGTGATGGAGGGCTTACGCAGTATTTT
-	TRBV15	TRBJ2-2	many	CATSGGGDGELFF	TGTGCCACCAGCGGTGGAGGCGATGGGGAGCTGTTTTTT
-	TRBV4-2	TRBJ1-4	-	CASSQGGGATNEKLFF	TGTGCCAGCAGCCAAGGGGGAGGGGCAACTAATGAAAAACTGTTTTTT
TRBD1	TRBV6-5	TRBJ2-1	-	CASSWTGDEQFF	TGTGCCAGCAGTTGGACAGGGGACGAGCAGTTCTTC
TRBD2	TRBV6-2/TRBV6-3	TRBJ2-3	-	CASTKLAGVYTDTQYF	TGTGCCAGCACAAAACTAGCGGGAGTATACACAGATACGCAGTATTTT
-	TRBV7-2	TRBJ2-1	few	CASSLTRGEQFF	TGTGCCAGCAGCCTAACCAGGGGTGAGCAGTTCTTC
-	TRBV5-6	TRBJ1-1	few	CASSRQTGQPGAFF	TGTGCCAGCAGCCGACAAACAGGTCAACCCGGGGCTTTCTTT
-	TRBV19	TRBJ2-6	-	CASSPNRRSSGANVLTF	TGTGCCAGTAGTCCAAATAGACGTAGCTCTGGGGCCAACGTCCTGACTTTC
-	TRBV10-2	TRBJ1-6	once	CASSGQADNSPLHF	TGCGCCAGCAGTGGTCAGGCCGATAATTCACCCCTCCACTTT
-	TRBV25-1	TRBJ2-7	-	CASSQGHSTEQYF	TGTGCCAGCAGCCAGGGACACTCTACCGAGCAGTACTTC
-	TRBV5-5	TRBJ2-7	many	CASSSTRTVSYEQYF	TGTGCCAGCAGCTCGACGCGGACAGTCTCCTACGAGCAGTACTTC
TRBD2	TRBV10-3	TRBJ2-1	many	CAISEGTGGSYNEQFF	TGTGCCATCAGTGAGGGAACGGGAGGCTCCTACAATGAGCAGTTCTTC
-	TRBV5-1	TRBJ2-5	few	CASSRGGQGGQETQYF	TGCGCCAGCAGCAGAGGCGGGCAGGGTGGCCAAGAGACCCAGTACTTC
TRBD1	TRBV18	TRBJ2-7	-	CASSPPSTGGYEQYF	TGTGCCAGCTCACCACCCTCTACAGGGGGTTACGAGCAGTACTTC
TRBD2	TRBV6-1	TRBJ2-3	-	CASREVSGRATDTQYF	TGTGCCAGTAGAGAAGTTAGCGGGAGAGCTACAGATACGCAGTATTTT
-	TRBV28	TRBJ1-1	few	CASPSRLTGAEAFF	TGTGCCAGCCCCAGTCGCCTAACAGGCGCGGAAGCTTTCTTT
TRBD2	TRBV7-2	TRBJ2-5	-	CASSLFGSGSETQYF	TGTGCCAGCAGCTTATTTGGTAGCGGGAGTGAGACCCAGTACTTC
-	TRBV12-3/TRBV12-4	TRBJ1-1	many	CASSLAYGDTEAFF	TGTGCCAGCAGTTTAGCCTACGGGGATACTGAAGCTTTCTTT